What follows are 22 T cell receptor beta chains derived from one specimen sequenced in a study of T cell repertoires in cytomegalovirus infection. These receptors lack a known antigen. Each CDR3 protein is one row after TCRdb ran MiXCR on the reads. The table shows about 270,000 distinct CDR3 sequences, with roughly a fifth occurring only once. Sequenced here: cultured PBMCs, sampled from culture after CMV antigen stimulation. The receptors come from a human donor in good health (CMV status not recorded). Some clones in this sample may be carry-over from other donors' samples.

This clonotype was counted between two and nine times. V gene TRBV19 combines with J gene TRBJ2-5, with 8 nucleotides matching TRBD1. The CDR3 spans 15 residues. The V segment lost 6 bases and the J segment 5 bases; nucleotides outside the gene matches: 11. In germline, CDR1 is LNHDA, CDR2 SQIVND (reference sequence). CDR3 residues: CASSEPGQGSETQYF. The CDR3 coding sequence is TGTGCCAGTAGCGAACCAGGACAGGGTTCGGAGACCCAGTACTTC.

The gene calls are TRBV7-2 and TRBJ2-5, with 7 bases matching TRBD2. The CDR3 is 15 residues long. Per the germline V gene, CDR1 is SGHTA and CDR2 is FQGNSA. The V gene end was trimmed by 5 bases and the J gene end by 3 bases; junction bases not matched to a gene: 9. The CDR3 protein is CASSRILGGEETQYF. In DNA form, the CDR3 reads TGTGCCAGCAGCCGCATATTGGGAGGGGAAGAGACCCAGTACTTC.

The chain is built from TRBV7-6 and TRBJ2-3; 9 nucleotides line up with TRBD2. V lost 0 bases, J lost 5 bases, and 0 bases stayed unmatched. The CDR3 has 14 residues. Per the germline V gene, CDR1 is SGHVS and CDR2 is FNYEAQ. The CDR3 region is CASSLATSGDTQYF. CDR3 in DNA: TGTGCCAGCAGCTTAGCGACTAGCGGAGATACGCAGTATTTT.

This rearrangement joins TRBV6-2 or TRBV6-3 to TRBJ2-2, with D possibly matching TRBD2 (5 bases). V lost 3 bases to trimming and J lost 2 bases, with 13 bases between them. This CDR3 comprises 16 residues. Germline lookup yields CDR1 MNHEY and CDR2 SVGEGT. The CDR3 protein is CASSYVNRLNTGELFF. The CDR3 nucleotides read TGTGCCAGCAGTTATGTAAACAGACTAAACACCGGGGAGCTGTTTTTT.

This clonotype showed up just once. CDR3 coding DNA: TGTGCCAGCAGTTCCCCAGCGCCAGCGTCTAACACCATATATTTT. Protein: CASSSPAPASNTIYF. This chain connects TRBV13 to TRBJ1-3; D uncertain. Trimming cost V 6 bases and J 7 bases, with 19 bases left between them. The CDR3 is 15 residues long. The germline gives CDR1 PRHDT, CDR2 FYEKMQ (reference sequence).

This clonotype showed up many times. This chain connects TRBV7-2 to TRBJ1-1; 7 positions agree with TRBD1. This CDR3 is 13 amino acids long. Losses at the gene ends were 2 bases for V and 7 bases for J; bases not matched to a gene: 4. Per germline, CDR1 SGHTA and CDR2 FQGNSA. In DNA form, the CDR3 reads TGTGCCAGCAGCTTAAACAGGGGCGGTGAAGCTTTCTTT. Its translation is CASSLNRGGEAFF.

The CDR3 protein is CASSRPGTGFTYNEQFF. In DNA, the CDR3 is TGTGCCAGCAGCCGTCCCGGGACAGGGTTTACCTACAATGAGCAGTTCTTC. The J gene is TRBJ2-1, the V gene TRBV6-2 or TRBV6-3, with 9 bases matching TRBD1. Trimming at V came to 6 bases and at J to 2 bases, leaving 11 bases not matched to a gene. This CDR3 comprises 17 residues. Germline V gene lookup returns CDR1 MNHEY and CDR2 SVGEGT.

This clonotype showed up many times. The chain links TRBV27 to TRBJ2-3; 8 positions match TRBD2. This CDR3 is built from 16 residues. Germline V gene lookup returns CDR1 MNHEY and CDR2 SMNVEV (reference sequence). The ends lost 5 bases at V and 2 bases at J; junction bases unmatched: 9. This CDR3 reads CASSPELAENTDTQYF. CDR3 nucleotides: TGTGCCAGCAGTCCCGAACTAGCGGAAAACACAGATACGCAGTATTTT.

This clonotype was seen only a few times. The rearrangement uses TRBV10-3 and TRBJ1-4; D is ambiguous. The germline gives CDR1 ENHRY, CDR2 SYGVKD. V was cut by 10 bases and J by 0 bases, with 15 bases left in between. This CDR3 comprises 15 residues. The CDR3 coding sequence is TGTGCCACCCGACCCTCGGATGCAACTAATGAAAAACTGTTTTTT. The encoded protein is CATRPSDATNEKLFF.

This clonotype showed up just a few times. This sequence joins TRBV11-2 and TRBJ1-6; D gene ambiguous. The ends were cut back, 5 bases at V and 9 bases at J, with 8 bases in the middle. Germline V lookup: CDR1 SGHAT, CDR2 FQNNGV. The length of the CDR3 is 12 residues. CDR3 sequence reads: CASSGFGSPLHF. CDR3 nucleotide sequence: TGTGCCAGCAGCGGGTTTGGTTCACCCCTCCACTTT.

This clonotype showed up just a few times. The rearrangement uses TRBV19 and TRBJ1-1, with no clear D. V lost 3 bases and J 1 base, leaving 12 bases between the germline ends. Germline CDR1 is LNHDA and CDR2 is SQIVND (reference sequence). This CDR3 has 15 residues. In DNA form, the CDR3 reads TGTGCCAGTAGTATGTCGAGGCTCGAGAACACTGAAGCTTTCTTT. Translating it yields CASSMSRLENTEAFF.

This clonotype was detected a few times. The chain uses TRBV4-1 and TRBJ1-5; D ambiguous. The CDR3 extends over 13 amino acids. V was clipped by 0 bases and J by 6 bases, with 6 bases between them. Per germline, CDR1 MGHRA and CDR2 YSYEKL. Here the CDR3 DNA reads TGCGCCAGCAGCCAAGAAATGGGTCAGCCCCAGCATTTT. Amino acid sequence: CASSQEMGQPQHF.

CDR3 in amino acids: CASSVGTSGRDEQFF. CDR3 bases: TGTGCCAGCAGCGTCGGGACTAGCGGGAGGGATGAGCAGTTCTTC. The chain links TRBV7-7 to TRBJ2-1; 16 nucleotides match TRBD2. From germline, CDR1 is SSHAT and CDR2 FNYEAQ (reference sequence). The CDR3 covers 15 residues. The J segment lost 8 bases and the V segment lost 5 bases, leaving 3 bases of the junction unmatched.

This clonotype occurred a few times. V usage is TRBV4-1 and J usage is TRBJ2-3, with 11 bases that match TRBD2. Trimming cost V 2 bases and J 3 bases; bases outside gene matches: 4. Germline lookup yields CDR1 MGHRA and CDR2 YSYEKL. The CDR3 has 16 residues. The CDR3 DNA sequence: TGCGCCAGCAGCCAAACTAGCGGGAGTGGTACAGATACGCAGTATTTT. It codes for CASSQTSGSGTDTQYF.

This rearrangement joins TRBV4-3 to TRBJ2-3; 10 bases align to TRBD1. This CDR3 has 16 residues. Trimming at V came to 0 bases and at J to 5 bases, leaving 5 bases not matched to a gene. Germline V CDR1 and CDR2: LGHNA, YSLEER. For the CDR3, the DNA is TGCGCCAGCAGCCAAGAGACAGGGGGCTATGGAGATACGCAGTATTTT. This translates into CASSQETGGYGDTQYF.

This sequence joins TRBV27 and TRBJ2-3; D may be TRBD1 (6 bases). CDR3 length equals 11 residues. Germline V gene sequence: CDR1 MNHEY, CDR2 SMNVEV (reference sequence). V was clipped by 4 bases and J by 9 bases, with 8 bases between them. The CDR3 bases are TGTGCCAGCAGTTCCGGGACAACGCAGTATTTT. Translation gives CASSSGTTQYF.

V gene TRBV7-9 combines with J gene TRBJ1-2; D not certain. There are 14 residues in the CDR3. Looked up from germline, CDR1 is SEHNR and CDR2 is FQNEAQ (reference sequence). Trimming stripped 4 bases from V and 4 bases from J, with 13 bases between. The CDR3 protein is CASSSVPVGYGYTF. CDR3 DNA sequence: TGTGCCAGCAGCTCGGTCCCAGTTGGCTATGGCTACACCTTC.

This clonotype was observed at least ten times. This sequence joins TRBV27 and TRBJ1-6; 9 nucleotides line up with TRBD1. The ends lost 4 bases at V and 6 bases at J; junction bases unmatched: 4. Germline values: CDR1 MNHEY, CDR2 SMNVEV (reference sequence). The CDR3 sequence is 15 residues long. The CDR3 bases are TGTGCCAGCAGTTCCCTGACAGGGGGTAATTCACCCCTCCACTTT. This encodes CASSSLTGGNSPLHF.

This clonotype was seen only a few times. This chain uses TRBV19 with TRBJ1-1; D unclear. The CDR3 extends over 15 amino acids. Trimming shortened V by 3 bases and J by 5 bases, and 16 bases separated the two germline ends. Germline CDR1 is LNHDA and CDR2 is SQIVND (reference sequence). This chain's CDR3 is CASSISSLGWTEAFF. Written as DNA, the CDR3 is TGTGCCAGTAGTATTAGTTCTTTGGGTTGGACTGAAGCTTTCTTT.

This sequence joins TRBV20-1 and TRBJ2-1, with TRBD2 matching 8 bases. The germline V gene has CDR1 DFQATT and CDR2 SNEGSKA (reference sequence). With 3 bases clipped from V and 2 bases from J, the junction kept 3 bases outside the gene matches. CDR3 length equals 14 residues. For the CDR3, the DNA is TGCAGTGCTAGCGGGAGGGCCCCCTACAATGAGCAGTTCTTC. Protein: CSASGRAPYNEQFF.

This chain uses TRBV19 with TRBJ2-1; D ambiguous. V gave up 6 bases and J gave up 0 bases, with 15 bases separating them. Per the germline V gene, CDR1 is LNHDA and CDR2 is SQIVND (reference sequence). The CDR3 covers 16 residues. CDR3: CASRVGSTSSYNEQFF. The CDR3, as DNA: TGTGCCAGTAGGGTCGGATCTACGAGCTCCTACAATGAGCAGTTCTTC.

The chain is built from TRBV27 and TRBJ1-4; TRBD1 aligns across 7 bases. Germline V gene data show CDR1 as MNHEY and CDR2 as SMNVEV (reference sequence). After removal of 0 bases from V and 2 bases from J, the junction contained 24 bases not matched to a gene. The CDR3 spans 23 residues. CDR3 DNA sequence: TGTGCCAGCAGTTTATCGAATGTCCTAGGGCAGGGGGTTCGTCGTTCGACTAATGAAAAACTGTTTTTT. Translation gives CASSLSNVLGQGVRRSTNEKLFF.